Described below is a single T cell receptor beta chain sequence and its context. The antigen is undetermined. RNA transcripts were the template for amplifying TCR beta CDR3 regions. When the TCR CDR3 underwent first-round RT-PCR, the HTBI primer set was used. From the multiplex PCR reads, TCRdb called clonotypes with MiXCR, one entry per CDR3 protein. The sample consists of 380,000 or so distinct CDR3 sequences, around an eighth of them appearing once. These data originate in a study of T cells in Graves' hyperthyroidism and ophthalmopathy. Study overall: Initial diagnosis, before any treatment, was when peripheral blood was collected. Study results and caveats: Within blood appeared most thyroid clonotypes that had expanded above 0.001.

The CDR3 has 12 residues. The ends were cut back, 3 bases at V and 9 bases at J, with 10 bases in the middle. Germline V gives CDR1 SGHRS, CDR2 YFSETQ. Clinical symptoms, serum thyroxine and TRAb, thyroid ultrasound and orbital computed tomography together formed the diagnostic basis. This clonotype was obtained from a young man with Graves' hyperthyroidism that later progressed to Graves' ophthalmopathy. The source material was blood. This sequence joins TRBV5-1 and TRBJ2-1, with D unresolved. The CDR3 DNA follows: TGCGCCAGCAGCTGGGGTGGCATTGAGCAGTTCTTC. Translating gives CASSWGGIEQFF. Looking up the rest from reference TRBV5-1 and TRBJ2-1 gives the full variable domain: KAGVTQTPRYLIKTRGQQVTLSCSPISGHRSVSWYQQTPGQGLQFLFEYFSETQRNKGNFPGRFSGRQFSNSRSEMNVSTLELGDSALYLCASSWGGIEQFFGPGTRLTVL.